The sample holds one count of the clone carrying this T cell receptor beta chain. Original data processing: Out-of-frame sequences were removed, leaving about 2.2 million distinct TCRbeta sequences. Profiling relied on immunoSEQ multiplex PCR, and the TCRdb table lists in-frame clones only, not all of them. Clone size and the V and J calls come from that table; the DNA yielded D and trimming. The sample gives some 44,000 clones, roughly three quarters of which show up once; approximately 0.55% is in the top ten. This sample is drawn from a study of memory CD4+ T cells and cytomegalovirus serostatus. The sort gate was single viable CD3+CD4+CD8-CD45RO+ cells for memory CD4+ T cells. Trimming removed 1 base at V and 10 bases at J, with 7 bases between. The length of the CDR3 is 12 residues. The germline CDR1 and CDR2 sequences are SEHNR and FQNEAQ (reference sequence).

The clonotype was recovered from an adult in good health and CMV-seronegative. The sequencing sample was made of memory CD4+ T cells from blood. The genes are TRBV7-9 and TRBJ2-2; D remains unclear. The chain's CDR3 is CASSLGRSELFF. CDR3 in DNA: TGTGCCAGCAGCTTAGGCCGGTCGGAGCTGTTTTTT.